A single sample is the source of the 28 T cell receptor beta chains below, sequenced in a study of T cell repertoires in cytomegalovirus infection. The antigens for these receptors are not known. TCRdb recomputed calls from the reads with MiXCR, one row per CDR3 protein. Altogether about a million distinct CDR3 sequences are present, more than 25% being singletons, with the ten largest covering around 15%. The specimen was cultured CD8+ T cells from PBMCs, collected from culture after CMV antigen stimulation. The receptors were gathered from a human donor in good health (CMV status not recorded). Some clones in this sample may be carry-over from other donors' samples.

This clonotype has at least ten counts. J is TRBJ2-2 and V is TRBV7-9, with 10 bases matching TRBD1. The junction had 10 bases not matched to a gene; V was cut back by 8 bases and J by 4 bases. Looked up from germline, CDR1 is SEHNR and CDR2 is FQNEAQ (reference sequence). This CDR3 comprises 16 residues. CDR3 region: CASYGTGAGSTGELFF. As DNA, the CDR3 is TGTGCCAGCTACGGGACAGGGGCCGGCAGCACCGGGGAGCTGTTTTTT.

The CDR3 nucleotides are TGTGCCAGCAGCGAACAGGGTACAAGCACTGAAGCTTTCTTT. It encodes CASSEQGTSTEAFF. The V call is TRBV5-5, the J call TRBJ1-1, with D perhaps matching TRBD1 (6 bases). The V and J ends lost 4 bases and 4 bases respectively, with 14 bases between them. CDR3 length: 14 residues. Per the germline V gene, CDR1 is SGHKS and CDR2 is YYEKEE (reference sequence). The variable domain in full, completed from reference TRBV5-5 and TRBJ1-1, reads DAGVTQSPTHLIKTRGQQVTLRCSPISGHKSVSWYQQVLGQGPQFIFQYYEKEERGRGNFPDRFSARQFPNYSSELNVNALLLGDSALYLCASSEQGTSTEAFFGQGTRLTVV.

CDR3 amino acids: CASSLAATPPGGYTF. The CDR3 DNA is TGTGCCAGCAGCTTAGCGGCGACACCTCCGGGGGGCTACACCTTC. The V and J genes are TRBV7-9 and TRBJ1-2; D is ambiguous. Germline values: CDR1 SEHNR, CDR2 FQNEAQ (reference sequence). The CDR3 covers 15 residues. Trimming cost V 0 bases and J 8 bases, with 16 bases left between them.

V is TRBV29-1 and J is TRBJ1-2, with D unresolved. The CDR3 covers 14 residues. Trimming cost V 0 bases and J 4 bases, with 12 bases left between them. Germline values: CDR1 SQVTM, CDR2 ANQGSEA. The CDR3 loop is CSVEDRPALYGYTF. The CDR3 DNA reads TGCAGCGTTGAAGATCGGCCAGCCCTCTATGGCTACACCTTC.

This clonotype was seen a handful of times. J is TRBJ2-1 and V is TRBV12-5; D may be TRBD2 (6 bases). CDR1 and CDR2 (germline): LGHNT, FRNRAP. The ends were cut back, 3 bases at V and 6 bases at J, with 15 bases in the middle. There are 15 residues in the CDR3. The DNA for the CDR3 is TGTGCTAGTGGTTTTCCTCTAGCGCGGAGCAATGAGCAGTTCTTC. This gives the protein CASGFPLARSNEQFF.

The gene calls are TRBV7-9 and TRBJ1-5; 7 bases align to TRBD1. Per germline, CDR1 SEHNR and CDR2 FQNEAQ (reference sequence). CDR3 size: 15 residues. Trimming at V came to 5 bases and at J to 0 bases, leaving 4 bases not matched to a gene. In DNA, the CDR3 is TGTGCCAGCAGCGTCGGGACAGATAGCAATCAGCCCCAGCATTTT. Translation gives CASSVGTDSNQPQHF.

The rearrangement joins TRBV9 to TRBJ2-3, with D possibly TRBD2 on 5 matching bases. This CDR3 spans 16 amino acids. V was pared by 0 bases and J by 4 bases, with 15 bases between. Per germline, CDR1 SGDLS and CDR2 YYNGEE. CDR3 in DNA: TGTGCCAGCAGCGTAGTAGGTCGGGATTTGGCAGATACGCAGTATTTT. Translated: CASSVVGRDLADTQYF.

The chain uses TRBV20-1 and TRBJ2-3; 8 positions match TRBD1. CDR1 and CDR2 (germline): DFQATT, SNEGSKA (reference sequence). The V segment lost 4 bases and the J segment 6 bases; nucleotides outside the gene matches: 15. The CDR3 consists of 16 residues. The CDR3 DNA is TGCAGTGCTACACCGGACAGGGAAAGGCTCGAGGATACGCAGTATTTT. As protein: CSATPDRERLEDTQYF.

This clonotype turned up a few times. This chain links TRBV19 with TRBJ1-1; tentative D call: TRBD1 (5 bases). V was pared by 2 bases and J by 2 bases, with 12 bases between. In germline, CDR1 is LNHDA, CDR2 SQIVND (reference sequence). CDR3 length: 15 residues. The CDR3 coding sequence is TGTGCCAGTAGTATAAATAAGGGGCCTAACACTGAAGCTTTCTTT. This gives the protein CASSINKGPNTEAFF.

As to this clonotype: Since a much larger clone is just one base distant, this may be a read error. The chain uses TRBV7-6 and TRBJ2-2, with D maybe TRBD1 (6 bases). The CDR3 is 19 amino acids. The germline CDR1 and CDR2 sequences are SGHVS and FNYEAQ. The DNA of the CDR3 is TGTACCAGCACCCTCCGGGCGGACAGTTATTATAAGAACACCGGGGAGCTGTTTTTT. It encodes CTSTLRADSYYKNTGELFF.

This clonotype was seen repeatedly, ten times or more. This chain uses TRBV7-6 with TRBJ1-3, with D maybe TRBD1 (5 bases). CDR1 and CDR2 (germline): SGHVS, FNYEAQ. V was cut by 4 bases and J by 2 bases, with 12 bases left in between. CDR3 size: 15 residues. The CDR3 is CASSSGGAPGNTIYF. CDR3 nucleotides: TGTGCCAGCAGCTCGGGAGGGGCTCCTGGAAACACCATATATTTT.

As to this clonotype: A read error may explain this, as a much larger clone is one base away. V and J are TRBV12-3 or TRBV12-4 and TRBJ1-1, with unresolved D. This CDR3 contains 13 residues. In DNA form, the CDR3 reads TGTGCCAACAGTCCCCTCGTGAACACTGAAGCTTTCTTT. This gives the protein CANSPLVNTEAFF.

This clonotype was seen only a few times. The chain uses TRBV12-3 or TRBV12-4 and TRBJ2-7; TRBD1 is a possible D gene (6 bases). The CDR3 extends over 14 amino acids. Trimming pared 6 bases from V and 4 bases from J, leaving 16 bases between. CDR3 loop: CASSPTGRSYEQYF. DNA of the CDR3: TGTGCCAGCAGCCCCACAGGGCGGTCGTACGAGCAGTACTTC.

This clonotype was counted a few times. This chain joins TRBV10-3 and TRBJ2-3; D might be TRBD1 (6 bases). V was shortened by 6 bases and J by 1 base, with 14 bases between the two germline ends. The CDR3 totals 15 residues. Per germline, CDR1 ENHRY and CDR2 SYGVKD. CDR3: CAIRVGQPGTDTQYF. The DNA for the CDR3 is TGTGCCATCAGGGTAGGACAGCCTGGCACAGATACGCAGTATTTT.

This clonotype was seen more than once but under ten times. The chain couples TRBV28 to TRBJ2-2; D is unresolved. The germline CDR1 and CDR2 sequences are MDHEN and SYDVKM. The CDR3 runs 15 residues. The ends were cut back, 7 bases at V and 4 bases at J, with 16 bases in the middle. Written as DNA, the CDR3 is TGTGCCAGCACCCCTTCAGTCGCTTCCACCGGGGAGCTGTTTTTT. This encodes CASTPSVASTGELFF.

CDR3 protein: CASSSGPRGGGSEDTQYF. The CDR3 DNA sequence: TGTGCCAGCAGCTCTGGTCCCCGCGGGGGCGGTTCCGAAGATACGCAGTATTTT. This chain links TRBV12-3 or TRBV12-4 with TRBJ2-3, with D maybe TRBD2 (7 bases). There are 18 residues in the CDR3. With 6 bases removed from V and 5 bases from J, the gap between germline ends came to 27 bases.

This chain uses TRBV27 with TRBJ2-2, with D perhaps TRBD2 (6 bases). V was pared by 4 bases and J by 4 bases, with 10 bases between. The CDR3 is 14 residues long. Germline-derived CDR1 and CDR2 are MNHEY and SMNVEV (reference sequence). CDR3 nucleotide sequence: TGTGCCAGCAGTTCCCGGGACTTCACCGGGGAGCTGTTTTTT. It specifies CASSSRDFTGELFF.

The chain uses TRBV29-1 and TRBJ2-7, with D perhaps TRBD2 (5 bases). CDR1 is SQVTM and CDR2 is ANQGSEA in the germline V gene. CDR3 length: 12 amino acids. Trimming took 0 bases from V and 4 from J, leaving 7 bases between them. In DNA, the CDR3 is TGCAGCGTTGAAGATGGGGAGTACGAGCAGTACTTC. Protein: CSVEDGEYEQYF.

This clonotype has more than one count but fewer than ten. The chain uses TRBV14 and TRBJ2-5, with D uncertain. This CDR3 is built from 14 residues. The germline gives CDR1 SGHDN, CDR2 FVKESK. The V end was cut by 6 bases, the J end by 0 bases, with 11 bases between. The CDR3 sequence is CASSASLYQETQYF. The DNA for the CDR3 is TGTGCCAGCAGTGCGTCCCTGTACCAAGAGACCCAGTACTTC.

The chain joins TRBV29-1 to TRBJ2-1, with 12 bases aligning to TRBD2. This CDR3 comprises 15 residues. Germline loops: CDR1 SQVTM, CDR2 ANQGSEA. V lost 1 base to trimming and J lost 4 bases; unmatched junction nucleotides: 2. CDR3 sequence (DNA): TGCAGCGTTGAAGGACTAGCGGGAGCATACAATGAGCAGTTCTTC. The encoded protein is CSVEGLAGAYNEQFF.

Remarks on this clonotype: Relative to the germline gene, one junction end is altered; a read error may explain this. The chain carries TRBV20-1 and TRBJ1-5; no reliable D call. CDR1 is DFQATT and CDR2 is SNEGSKA in the germline V gene (reference sequence). This CDR3 has 11 amino acids. CDR3 loop: CSAVRGYPRHF. The DNA for the CDR3 is TGCAGTGCCGTCCGCGGGTATCCCCGGCATTTT.

This sequence joins TRBV20-1 and TRBJ2-3, with D perhaps matching TRBD2 (5 bases). The CDR3 runs 17 residues. Per germline, CDR1 DFQATT and CDR2 SNEGSKA (reference sequence). V was cut by 0 bases and J by 0 bases, with 16 bases left in between. The DNA of the CDR3 is TGCAGTGCTAGAGATTCGAGGGTCGGGTATAGCACAGATACGCAGTATTTT. Translating it yields CSARDSRVGYSTDTQYF.

This clonotype was picked up a small number of times. The chain links TRBV6-5 to TRBJ2-7; 8 nucleotides align to TRBD1. This CDR3 is built from 14 residues. CDR1 is MNHEY, CDR2 SVGAGI, per germline. The V and J ends lost 3 bases and 3 bases, in that order; junction bases with no gene match: 4. Here the CDR3 DNA reads TGTGCCAGCAGTTATAATGGACAGGGCTACGAGCAGTACTTC. Amino acids: CASSYNGQGYEQYF.

The V gene is TRBV6-2 or TRBV6-3, the J gene TRBJ2-1; the D gene could be TRBD1 or TRBD2 (6 bases each). The CDR3 totals 15 residues. Trimming stripped 6 bases from V and 2 bases from J, with 14 bases between. Germline CDR1 is MNHEY and CDR2 is SVGEGT. The chain's CDR3 is CASSRPGATYNEQFF. CDR3 in DNA: TGTGCCAGCAGCCGTCCGGGGGCAACCTACAATGAGCAGTTCTTC.

This clonotype was counted between two and nine times. J is TRBJ2-5 and V is TRBV4-1; D is possibly TRBD2 (5 bases). Germline CDR1 reads MGHRA; CDR2 reads YSYEKL. This CDR3 region has 15 residues. Trimming shortened V by 4 bases and J by 3 bases, and 15 bases separated the two germline ends. CDR3 protein: CASSRFWRSKETQYF. CDR3 in DNA: TGCGCCAGCAGCCGTTTCTGGAGGAGTAAAGAGACCCAGTACTTC.

This clonotype was observed a handful of times. The chain combines TRBV19 with TRBJ1-5; D is unresolved. V was shortened by 2 bases and J by 0 bases, with 5 bases between the two germline ends. Looked up from germline, CDR1 is LNHDA and CDR2 is SQIVND (reference sequence). The CDR3 extends over 14 amino acids. The CDR3 nucleotides are TGTGCCAGTAGTATAACGGATAGCAATCAGCCCCAGCATTTT. This codes for CASSITDSNQPQHF.

This clonotype has only a few counts. The gene calls are TRBV19 and TRBJ1-2, with no clear D. V lost 3 bases and J 6 bases, leaving 17 bases between the germline ends. Germline assignment: CDR1 LNHDA and CDR2 SQIVND (reference sequence). The CDR3 totals 15 residues. The CDR3 DNA sequence: TGTGCCAGTAGTATTAGAATCCACGGGAAGGATGGCTACACCTTC. It codes for CASSIRIHGKDGYTF.

This clonotype showed up many times. This rearrangement joins TRBV7-6 to TRBJ2-2; D may be TRBD2 (5 bases). From germline, CDR1 is SGHVS and CDR2 FNYEAQ. Trimming took 5 bases from V and 2 from J, leaving 24 bases between them. This CDR3 comprises 19 residues. The CDR3 region is CASSRGLSRRYVNTGELFF. CDR3 DNA: TGTGCCAGCAGCCGCGGACTCTCCAGGCGGTATGTCAACACCGGGGAGCTGTTTTTT.